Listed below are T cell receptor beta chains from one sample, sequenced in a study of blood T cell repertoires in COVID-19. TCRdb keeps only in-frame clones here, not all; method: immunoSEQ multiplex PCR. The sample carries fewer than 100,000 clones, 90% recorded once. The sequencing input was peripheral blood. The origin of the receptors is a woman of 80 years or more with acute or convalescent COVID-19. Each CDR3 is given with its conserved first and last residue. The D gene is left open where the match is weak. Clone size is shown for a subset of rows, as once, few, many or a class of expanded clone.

TGCGGTGCAGGGAAAAATCAGCCCCAGCATTTT	CGAGKNQPQHF	NA	NA	TRBV29-1	TRBJ1-5
TGTGCCAGCAGCGACGGGACAGGGGGCAATCAGCCCCAGCATTTT	CASSDGTGGNQPQHF	TRBD1	NA	TRBV2	TRBJ1-5
TGTGCCAGTAGTATGGCGTCCAGGCGTACCGGGGAGCTGTTTTTT	CASSMASRRTGELFF	NA	NA	TRBV19	TRBJ2-2
TGTGCCAGCAGCTTGGGGCCCGGGACAGGTGAAGGCTACACCTTC	CASSLGPGTGEGYTF	TRBD1	NA	TRBV5-8	TRBJ1-2
TGTGCCAGCAGTTTAGGGACAGGGGGCGGGCAGCCCCAGCATTTT	CASSLGTGGGQPQHF	TRBD1	NA	TRBV27	TRBJ1-5
TGTGCCAGCAGCCAAGAAAGAGGGGGCATGGGAAACACCATATATTTT	CASSQERGGMGNTIYF	TRBD1	few	TRBV4-2	TRBJ1-3
TGTGCCAGCAGGAGAACGGACAGGGTGATAGGGGAGCTGTTTTTT	CASRRTDRVIGELFF	TRBD1	few	TRBV2	TRBJ2-2
TGTGCCAGCACCTCGGCGGATAGCAATCAGCCCCAGCATTTT	CASTSADSNQPQHF	NA	NA	TRBV21-1	TRBJ1-5
TGTGCCAGCAGTGCAAACTACGAGCAGTACTTC	CASSANYEQYF	NA	NA	TRBV2	TRBJ2-7
TGCAGTGCCCCGACAGGGCTTGGCTACACCTTC	CSAPTGLGYTF	TRBD1	NA	TRBV20-1	TRBJ1-2